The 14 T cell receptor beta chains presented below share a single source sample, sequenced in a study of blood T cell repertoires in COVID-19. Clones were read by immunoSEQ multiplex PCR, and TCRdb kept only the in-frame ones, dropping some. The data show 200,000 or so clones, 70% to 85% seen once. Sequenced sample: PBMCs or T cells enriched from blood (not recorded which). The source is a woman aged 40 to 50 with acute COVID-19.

DNA for the CDR3: TGTGCCTGGAGTTTCCGTCGGGACACCATATATTTT. Encoded protein: CAWSFRRDTIYF. The chain carries TRBV30 and TRBJ1-3; D ambiguous. Germline CDR1 is GTSNPN and CDR2 is SVGIG (reference sequence). This CDR3 is built from 12 residues. The V end lost 2 bases, the J end lost 8 bases, and 10 bases lay between the germline ends.

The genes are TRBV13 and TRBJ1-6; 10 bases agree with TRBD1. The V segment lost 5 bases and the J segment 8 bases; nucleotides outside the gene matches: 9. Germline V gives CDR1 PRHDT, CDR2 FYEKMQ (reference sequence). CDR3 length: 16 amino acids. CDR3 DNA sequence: TGTGCCAGCAGCGATCAGGGACAGGGGAGGCATTCACCCCTCCACTTT. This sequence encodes CASSDQGQGRHSPLHF.

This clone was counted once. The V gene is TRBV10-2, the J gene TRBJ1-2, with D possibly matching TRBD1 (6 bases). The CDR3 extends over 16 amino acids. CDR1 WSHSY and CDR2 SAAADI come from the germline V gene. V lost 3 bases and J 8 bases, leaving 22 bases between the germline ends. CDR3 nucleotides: TGCGCCAGCAGTGAATGGAGTTCTGGGGGCGCGTGGGGCTACACCTTC. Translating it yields CASSEWSSGGAWGYTF.

DNA of the CDR3: TGTGCCAGCAGTTCAGGGGGCAGAGATACGCAGTATTTT. Its protein is CASSSGGRDTQYF. The chain has TRBV12-3 or TRBV12-4 and TRBJ2-3; 8 nucleotides match TRBD1. V gave up 4 bases and J gave up 5 bases; unmatched junction bases: 2. The CDR3 sequence is 13 residues long.

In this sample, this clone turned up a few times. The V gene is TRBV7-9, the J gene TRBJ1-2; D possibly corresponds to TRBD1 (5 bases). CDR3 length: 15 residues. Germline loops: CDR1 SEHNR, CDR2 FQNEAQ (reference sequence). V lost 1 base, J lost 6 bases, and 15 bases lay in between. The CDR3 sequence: CASSLGQGNYDGYTF. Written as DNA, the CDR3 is TGTGCCAGCAGCTTAGGGCAGGGCAACTACGATGGCTACACCTTC.

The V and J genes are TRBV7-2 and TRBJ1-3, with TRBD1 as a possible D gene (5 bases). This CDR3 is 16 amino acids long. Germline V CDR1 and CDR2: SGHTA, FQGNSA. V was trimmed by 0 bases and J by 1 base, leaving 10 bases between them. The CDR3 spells CASSLAPGNSGNTIYF. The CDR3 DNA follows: TGTGCCAGCAGCTTAGCTCCAGGGAATTCTGGAAACACCATATATTTT.

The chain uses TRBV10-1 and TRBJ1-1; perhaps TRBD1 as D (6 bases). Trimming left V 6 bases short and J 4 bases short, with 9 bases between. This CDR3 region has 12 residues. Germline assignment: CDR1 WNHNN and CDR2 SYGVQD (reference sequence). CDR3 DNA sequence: TGCGCCAGCAGGGGGGCCGGCACTGAAGCTTTCTTT. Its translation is CASRGAGTEAFF.

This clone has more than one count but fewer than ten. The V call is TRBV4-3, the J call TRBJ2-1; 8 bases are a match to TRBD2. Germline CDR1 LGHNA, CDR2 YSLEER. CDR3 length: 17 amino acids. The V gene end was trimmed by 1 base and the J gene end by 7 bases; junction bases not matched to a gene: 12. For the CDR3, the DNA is TGCGCCAGCAGCCAAGTCCCGGGGGGGGGCCGGGGGAATGAGCAGTTCTTC. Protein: CASSQVPGGGRGNEQFF.

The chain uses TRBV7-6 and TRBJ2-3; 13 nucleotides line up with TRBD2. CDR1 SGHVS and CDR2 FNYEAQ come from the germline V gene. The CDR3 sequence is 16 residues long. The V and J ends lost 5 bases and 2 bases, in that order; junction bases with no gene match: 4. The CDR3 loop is CASSAGLAGATDTQYF. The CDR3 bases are TGTGCCAGCAGCGCCGGACTAGCGGGGGCCACAGATACGCAGTATTTT.

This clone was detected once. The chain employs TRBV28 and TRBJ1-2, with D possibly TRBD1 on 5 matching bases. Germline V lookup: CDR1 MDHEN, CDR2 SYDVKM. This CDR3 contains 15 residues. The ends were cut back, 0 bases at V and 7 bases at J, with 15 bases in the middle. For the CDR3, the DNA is TGTGCCAGCAGTTTATGGCAGGGAATATCGGGTGGCTACACCTTC. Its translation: CASSLWQGISGGYTF.

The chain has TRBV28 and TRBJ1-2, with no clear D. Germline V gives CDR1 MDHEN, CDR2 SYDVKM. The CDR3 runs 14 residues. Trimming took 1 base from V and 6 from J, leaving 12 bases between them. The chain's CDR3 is CASSLSGRGHGYTF. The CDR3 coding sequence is TGTGCCAGCAGTTTATCCGGGAGAGGGCATGGCTACACCTTC.

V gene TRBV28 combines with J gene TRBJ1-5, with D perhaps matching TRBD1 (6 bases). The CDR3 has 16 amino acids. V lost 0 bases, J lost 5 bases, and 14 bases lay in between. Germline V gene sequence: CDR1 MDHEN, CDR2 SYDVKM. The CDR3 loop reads CASSLWYGQGYQPQHF. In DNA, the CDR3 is TGTGCCAGCAGTTTATGGTACGGGCAGGGGTATCAGCCCCAGCATTTT.

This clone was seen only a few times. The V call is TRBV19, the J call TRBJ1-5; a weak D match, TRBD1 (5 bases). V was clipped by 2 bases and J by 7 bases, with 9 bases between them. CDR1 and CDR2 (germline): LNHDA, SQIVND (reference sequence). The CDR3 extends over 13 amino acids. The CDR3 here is CASSIRRDQPQHF. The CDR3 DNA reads TGTGCCAGTAGTATAAGGAGGGACCAGCCCCAGCATTTT.

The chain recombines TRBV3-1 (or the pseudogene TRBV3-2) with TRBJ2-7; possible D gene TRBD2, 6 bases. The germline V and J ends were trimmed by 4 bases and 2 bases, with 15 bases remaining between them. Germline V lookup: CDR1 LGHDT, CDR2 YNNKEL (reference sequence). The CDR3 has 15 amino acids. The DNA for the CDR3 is TGTGCCAGCAGCCCCACAACGGGAGCACCCTACGAGCAGTACTTC. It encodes CASSPTTGAPYEQYF.